This T cell receptor beta chain is drawn from a study of shared clonotypes between healthy human individuals. General study results and limits: When compared with the clonotypes that were shared by all four sorted-subset donors, the non-shared clonotypes turned out to have lower generation probabilities. Among donors, sharing of clonotypes was expected to be affected by sequencing depth.

As defined, naive CD8 cells were CD45RO-negative and positively selected for CCR7, with terminally differentiated effector memory CD45RA+ cells excluded. Clones were sequenced by immunoSEQ multiplex PCR, and TCRdb holds only the in-frame ones, with some missing. The table lists millions of clones, about 94% of them singletons. Germline CDR1 and CDR2: SGHDT and YYEEEE. The V end lost 0 bases, the J end lost 6 bases, and 12 bases lay between the germline ends. This CDR3 region has 14 residues. As for this clone: What it binds is not known.

The TCR originated in a man younger than 35 in good health. Source material: naive CD8+ T cells sorted from blood. This chain uses TRBV5-6 with TRBJ1-2, with D possibly TRBD1 on 6 matching bases. CDR3 sequence: CASSLEGGQHGYTF. The CDR3 nucleotides are TGTGCCAGCAGCTTGGAGGGGGGTCAGCATGGCTACACCTTC.